This T cell receptor (beta chain) was identified in a study of PD-1 blockade in classical Hodgkin lymphoma. In its sample, this clone was seen once. CDR3 length equals 15 residues. Germline lookup yields CDR1 LNHDA and CDR2 SQIVND (reference sequence). Unmatched junction bases numbered 2, after V lost 4 bases and J lost 0 bases. Following autologous stem cell transplantation, relapse occurred in every patient, and exposure to brentuximab vedotin varied. The table came from immunoSEQ multiplex PCR; TCRdb's copy has only in-frame clones and leaves some out. The sample includes about 41,000 clones, 65% to 80% seen only once; the top ten take about 20%.

Sequenced material: peripheral blood mononuclear cells (PBMCs), taken at baseline. This sequence joins TRBV19 and TRBJ2-7; 11 bases map to TRBD1. This clonotype was sampled from a human donor with classical Hodgkin lymphoma. The CDR3 is CASSTGTGGSYEQYF. The CDR3 DNA follows: TGTGCCAGTAGTACCGGGACAGGGGGCTCCTACGAGCAGTACTTC.